What follows are 25 T cell receptor beta chains derived from one specimen sequenced in a study of T cell responses to AZD1222 COVID-19 vaccine. The table came from immunoSEQ multiplex PCR; TCRdb's copy has only in-frame clones and leaves some out. The sample has roughly 120,000 clones, 70% to 90% seen once. Material: peripheral blood, obtained on day 0 of AZD1222 vaccination. All receptors derive from an adult in good health.

The chain uses TRBV6-5 and TRBJ2-6, with no clear D. The CDR3 loop spans 15 amino acids. Germline CDR1 and CDR2: MNHEY and SVGAGI. The V gene lost 6 bases and the J gene lost 0 bases, with 9 bases spanning the gap. This CDR3 is CASRPLISGANVLTF. CDR3 in DNA: TGTGCCAGCAGACCCCTGATCTCTGGGGCCAACGTCCTGACTTTC.

This chain uses TRBV2 with TRBJ2-1; 13 bases are shared with TRBD2. CDR3 length: 15 residues. CDR1 and CDR2 from the germline V gene are SNHLY and FYNNEI. Trimming took 4 bases from V and 9 from J; bases not matched to a gene: 6. CDR3 loop: CASSARLAGGTEQFF. The CDR3, as DNA: TGTGCCAGCAGTGCCAGACTAGCGGGAGGCACTGAGCAGTTCTTC.

The J gene is TRBJ2-1, the V gene TRBV4-3, with TRBD2 identical over 8 bases. The germline V gene encodes CDR1 LGHNA and CDR2 YSLEER. V lost 2 bases and J lost 3; bases outside the gene matches: 12. This CDR3 comprises 18 residues. In DNA form, the CDR3 reads TGCGCCAGCAGCCAAAAATCGGGGGGGACGCCCGGCTACAATGAGCAGTTCTTC. Translation: CASSQKSGGTPGYNEQFF.

The chain's CDR3 is CASSERVVGTEAFF. The DNA of the CDR3 is TGTGCCAGCAGTGAAAGGGTTGTGGGGACTGAAGCTTTCTTT. The chain links TRBV6-4 to TRBJ1-1; D remains ambiguous. Looked up from germline, CDR1 is MRHNA and CDR2 is SNTAGT. The V and J ends lost 3 bases and 5 bases respectively, with 13 bases between them. The CDR3 runs to 14 residues.

The chain links TRBV3-1 (or the pseudogene TRBV3-2) to TRBJ1-3; 8 bases map to TRBD1. The trim removed 4 bases at V and 5 bases at J, leaving 7 bases unmatched. Germline V lookup: CDR1 LGHDT, CDR2 YNNKEL (reference sequence). This CDR3 has 15 residues. In nucleotides, the CDR3 is TGTGCCAGCAGCCCGCCGGACAGGGTCAGAAACACCATATATTTT. Protein product: CASSPPDRVRNTIYF.

The rearrangement uses TRBV11-2 and TRBJ1-1; 7 bases fit TRBD1. The CDR3 covers 15 residues. Per the germline V gene, CDR1 is SGHAT and CDR2 is FQNNGV. Trimming took 1 base from V and 5 from J; bases not matched to a gene: 7. CDR3 nucleotides: TGTGCCAGCAGCTTAGGTCAGGGGGTGCTTACTGAAGCTTTCTTT. Its translation: CASSLGQGVLTEAFF.

The V and J genes are TRBV2 and TRBJ2-2; D might be TRBD2 (6 bases). CDR1 is SNHLY, CDR2 FYNNEI, per germline. The CDR3 consists of 15 residues. V lost 7 bases, J lost 4 bases, and 16 bases lay in between. DNA of the CDR3: TGTGCCAGCACGCGGGGATCCCCCTCCACCGGGGAGCTGTTTTTT. It encodes CASTRGSPSTGELFF.

This clone was observed once. V gene TRBV19 combines with J gene TRBJ2-2; the match to TRBD1 covers 10 bases. J lost 3 bases, V lost 6 bases, and 4 bases had no gene match. The CDR3 has 15 residues. Germline lookup yields CDR1 LNHDA and CDR2 SQIVND (reference sequence). The CDR3 coding sequence is TGTGCCAGTAGCACGACAGGGGGCGACACCGGGGAGCTGTTTTTT. Encoded protein: CASSTTGGDTGELFF.

This clone was picked up a small number of times. The chain carries TRBV5-1 and TRBJ1-6; D ambiguous. The CDR3 loop spans 16 amino acids. The germline V gene has CDR1 SGHRS and CDR2 YFSETQ. Trimming stripped 0 bases from V and 5 bases from J, with 12 bases between. In nucleotides, the CDR3 is TGCGCCAGCAGCTTGGCGGGGTCAACCGATAATTCACCCCTCCACTTT. Translating it yields CASSLAGSTDNSPLHF.

This sequence joins TRBV5-4 and TRBJ1-2; a possible D gene is TRBD1 (5 bases). The CDR3 spans 14 residues. Germline loops: CDR1 SGHNT, CDR2 YYREEE (reference sequence). V lost 1 base, J lost 6 bases, and 13 bases lay in between. The CDR3 bases are TGTGCCAGCAGCTTGCTCAGGGATGGAGATGGCTACACCTTC. Residues: CASSLLRDGDGYTF.

The chain carries TRBV18 and TRBJ1-5; no definite D call. Looked up from germline, CDR1 is KGHSH and CDR2 is LQKENI. The CDR3 sequence is 15 residues long. The germline V and J ends were trimmed by 1 base and 3 bases, with 10 bases remaining between them. The CDR3 reads CASSPQEGFNQPQHF. CDR3 nucleotides: TGTGCCAGCTCACCACAGGAGGGCTTCAATCAGCCCCAGCATTTT.

This clone has just one count. The chain couples TRBV7-9 to TRBJ2-2; D uncertain. The CDR3 covers 14 residues. Germline CDR1 and CDR2: SEHNR and FQNEAQ (reference sequence). V lost 8 bases and J 0 bases, leaving 10 bases between the germline ends. The CDR3 sequence: CASRTDANTGELFF. DNA of the CDR3: TGTGCCAGCCGGACGGACGCGAACACCGGGGAGCTGTTTTTT.

The chain links TRBV30 to TRBJ1-2; TRBD1 agrees at 9 bases. Unmatched junction bases numbered 10, after V lost 0 bases and J lost 8 bases. Per germline, CDR1 GTSNPN and CDR2 SVGIG (reference sequence). This CDR3 spans 15 amino acids. The CDR3: CAWSVQGTGRRGYTF. The CDR3 nucleotides are TGTGCCTGGAGTGTACAAGGGACAGGGCGAAGGGGCTACACCTTC.

This rearrangement joins TRBV30 to TRBJ2-7, with D uncertain. CDR1 is GTSNPN, CDR2 SVGIG, per germline (reference sequence). The CDR3 runs to 12 residues. The ends were cut back, 5 bases at V and 6 bases at J, with 14 bases in the middle. The CDR3 is CAWSGVPVEQYF. CDR3 bases: TGTGCCTGGTCTGGTGTTCCCGTCGAGCAGTACTTC.

The chain employs TRBV28 and TRBJ1-6; D gene uncertain. The CDR3 sequence is 14 residues long. The V gene lost 6 bases and the J gene lost 0 bases, with 6 bases spanning the gap. CDR1 and CDR2 (germline): MDHEN, SYDVKM. CDR3: CASRASSYNSPLHF. CDR3 in DNA: TGTGCCAGCAGGGCGAGCTCCTATAATTCACCCCTCCACTTT.

The CDR3 region has the DNA TGTGCCAGCAGTCAACCCCGGGACGGGCAGATGAACACTGAAGCTTTCTTT. It translates to CASSQPRDGQMNTEAFF. V is TRBV2 and J is TRBJ1-1; a weak D match, TRBD1 (5 bases). Trimming took off 5 bases at V and 0 bases at J, with 19 bases between the two ends. This CDR3 is 17 amino acids long. Germline CDR1 SNHLY, CDR2 FYNNEI.

The sample holds one count of this clone. The V and J genes are TRBV3-1 (or the pseudogene TRBV3-2) and TRBJ1-1, with unresolved D. CDR1 and CDR2 (germline): LGHDT, YNNKEL (reference sequence). Trimming stripped 3 bases from V and 4 bases from J, with 6 bases between. The CDR3 has 12 amino acids. For the CDR3, the DNA is TGTGCCAGCAGCCATGAAGGCACTGAAGCTTTCTTT. Its protein product is CASSHEGTEAFF.

The V and J genes are TRBV28 and TRBJ1-2; D unclear. Per germline, CDR1 MDHEN and CDR2 SYDVKM. The CDR3 totals 14 residues. Trimming shortened V by 5 bases and J by 5 bases, and 15 bases separated the two germline ends. CDR3 loop: CASSPPGPPYGYTF. CDR3 coding DNA: TGTGCCAGCAGTCCCCCGGGCCCCCCATATGGCTACACCTTC.

The chain joins TRBV28 to TRBJ1-4; 8 bases match TRBD1. CDR1 and CDR2 (germline): MDHEN, SYDVKM. The CDR3 contains 14 residues. Germline trimming cut 5 bases from V and 5 bases from J; bases unmatched to any gene: 4. The CDR3 DNA follows: TGTGCCAGCAGTAGAACAGGGGGGAATGAAAAACTGTTTTTT. It yields the protein CASSRTGGNEKLFF.

V usage is TRBV7-2 and J usage is TRBJ1-1, with TRBD1 matching over 7 bases. In germline, CDR1 is SGHTA, CDR2 FQGNSA. This CDR3 comprises 15 residues. Losses at the gene ends were 4 bases for V and 4 bases for J; bases not matched to a gene: 9. CDR3 DNA sequence: TGTGCCAGCAGCTCATCCTCCGGGACAGCCACTGAAGCTTTCTTT. Protein product: CASSSSSGTATEAFF.

The V call is TRBV3-1 (or the pseudogene TRBV3-2), the J call TRBJ2-5, with 11 bases lining up with TRBD2. CDR3 length: 15 residues. Germline loops: CDR1 LGHDT, CDR2 YNNKEL (reference sequence). Trimming removed 1 base from V and 2 bases from J; junction bases left unmatched: 0. CDR3 sequence: CASSQGLAGQETQYF. In nucleotides, the CDR3 is TGTGCCAGCAGCCAAGGACTAGCGGGACAAGAGACCCAGTACTTC.

The CDR3 DNA sequence: TGTGCCATACAGGGGAGGAACACCGGGGAGCTGTTTTTT. This gives the protein CAIQGRNTGELFF. The chain is built from TRBV6-5 and TRBJ2-2, with 7 bases aligning to TRBD1. CDR3 length: 13 residues. Germline V CDR1 and CDR2: MNHEY, SVGAGI. Germline trimming cut 10 bases from V and 1 base from J; bases unmatched to any gene: 3.

Only one count was recorded for this clone. The chain combines TRBV12-3 or TRBV12-4 with TRBJ1-1; no reliable D call. This CDR3 is built from 11 residues. The V and J ends lost 1 base and 10 bases respectively, with 7 bases between them. In DNA form, the CDR3 reads TGTGCCAGCAGTTTAGGTCGGGGAGCTTTCTTT. It yields the protein CASSLGRGAFF.

The chain recombines TRBV28 with TRBJ1-2; no clear D. Trimming removed 4 bases from V and 0 bases from J, with 6 bases in between. CDR3 size: 13 residues. The germline V gene encodes CDR1 MDHEN and CDR2 SYDVKM. The CDR3 DNA reads TGTGCCAGCAGTTCCACCTCTAACTATGGCTACACCTTC. Amino acid sequence: CASSSTSNYGYTF.

J is TRBJ2-3 and V is TRBV4-1; TRBD2 aligns across 12 bases. CDR1 and CDR2 from the germline V gene are MGHRA and YSYEKL. Trimming removed 2 bases from V and 10 bases from J; junction bases left unmatched: 4. CDR3 length: 14 amino acids. In DNA, the CDR3 is TGCGCCAGCAGCCAACTAGCGGGGGGGCCCCCGCAGTATTTT. It translates to CASSQLAGGPPQYF.